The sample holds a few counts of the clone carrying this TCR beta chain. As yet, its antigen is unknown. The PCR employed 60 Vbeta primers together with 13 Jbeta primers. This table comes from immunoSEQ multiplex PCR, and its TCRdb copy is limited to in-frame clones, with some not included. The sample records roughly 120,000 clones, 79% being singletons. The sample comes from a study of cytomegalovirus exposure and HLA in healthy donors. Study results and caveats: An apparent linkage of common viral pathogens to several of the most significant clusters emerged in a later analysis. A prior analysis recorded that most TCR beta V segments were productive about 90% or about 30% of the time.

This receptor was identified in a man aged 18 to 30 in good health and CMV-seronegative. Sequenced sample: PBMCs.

The CDR3 DNA sequence: TGCGCCAGCAGCACAGACAGGGGGCCTATCACCGGGGAGCTGTTTTTT. Amino acid sequence: CASSTDRGPITGELFF. The chain recombines TRBV5-1 with TRBJ2-2; 10 bases line up with TRBD1. Trimming removed 4 bases from V and 4 bases from J; junction bases left unmatched: 7. CDR1 and CDR2 from the germline V gene are SGHRS and YFSETQ. CDR3 length: 16 residues.